These 4 T cell receptor beta chains share one sample of origin, sequenced in a study of blood T cell repertoires in COVID-19. This table comes from immunoSEQ multiplex PCR, and its TCRdb copy is limited to in-frame clones, with some not included. This sample yields some 240,000 clones, of which about 90% are seen a single time; 3.3% belongs to the top ten. Material: PBMCs or T cells enriched from blood (not recorded which). Every receptor here comes from a woman aged 40 to 50 with acute COVID-19.

This clone was recorded a few times. The genes are TRBV11-3 and TRBJ1-1; tentatively, D is TRBD1 (5 bases). Germline values: CDR1 SGHNT, CDR2 YENEEA. Trimming cost V 7 bases and J 5 bases, with 17 bases left between them. This CDR3 is 14 amino acids long. The CDR3 sequence is CASNQGGVFTEAFF. Here the CDR3 DNA reads TGTGCCAGCAACCAAGGAGGGGTTTTTACTGAAGCTTTCTTT.

CDR3 sequence: CASSLRRDNTEAFF. CDR3 coding DNA: TGTGCCAGCAGCTTAAGGCGGGATAACACTGAAGCTTTCTTT. The genes are TRBV11-2 and TRBJ1-1; D is uncertain. This CDR3 has 14 residues. V was shortened by 2 bases and J by 2 bases, with 9 bases between the two germline ends. Germline CDR1 SGHAT, CDR2 FQNNGV.

The gene calls are TRBV27 and TRBJ1-6, with 9 bases identical to TRBD1. Germline lookup yields CDR1 MNHEY and CDR2 SMNVEV (reference sequence). This CDR3 is 15 amino acids long. Trimming cost V 8 bases and J 8 bases; bases outside gene matches: 10. The CDR3 region is CASAFGTGFYSPLHF. The CDR3 bases are TGTGCCAGCGCCTTCGGGACAGGGTTTTATTCACCCCTCCACTTT.

The genes are TRBV7-6 and TRBJ1-5, with 8 nucleotides matching TRBD1. Germline loops: CDR1 SGHVS, CDR2 FNYEAQ. The V segment lost 5 bases and the J segment 4 bases; nucleotides outside the gene matches: 7. This CDR3 has 15 residues. CDR3: CASSKDREENQPQHF. CDR3 bases: TGTGCCAGCAGCAAGGACAGGGAAGAGAATCAGCCCCAGCATTTT.